The clone carrying this TCR beta chain was recorded a few times. These data belong to a study of blood T cell repertoires in COVID-19. On the study more broadly: COVID-19 samples from acute and convalescent phases originated in the United States, Italy and Spain. Sources were T cells, B-cell-depleted T cells, or PBMCs; the material itself was cDNA or gDNA.

As originally analysed: Amplified reference gene primers provided the basis for estimating nucleated cell counts. Profiling relied on immunoSEQ multiplex PCR, and the TCRdb table lists in-frame clones only, not all of them. Clonal size and the V and J genes are those of that table, whereas D and trimming came from the DNA. Found here are a few hundred thousand clones, around 88% of them singletons; the top ten hold less than 9%. It was during active infection that Seattle patients were enrolled and then longitudinally followed. The specimen was peripheral blood. The receptor comes from a woman in her sixties or seventies with COVID-19, enrolled during active disease.

CDR3 bases: TGTGCCAGCAGTGAAGAGCAGGGAAGCGAGCAGTACTTC. This gives the protein CASSEEQGSEQYF. The chain links TRBV6-1 to TRBJ2-7, with D perhaps TRBD1 (5 bases). Looked up from germline, CDR1 is MNHNS and CDR2 is SASEGT. This CDR3 region has 13 residues. The ends were cut back, 1 base at V and 6 bases at J, with 10 bases in the middle.